The rows below give T cell receptor beta chains drawn from one sample of a study of cytomegalovirus exposure and HLA in healthy donors. The data were produced by immunoSEQ multiplex PCR, yet TCRdb's version contains in-frame clones alone and is incomplete. The sample data list over 100,000 clones. The source material was PBMCs. These receptor sequences come from a middle-aged man in good health and CMV-seropositive. The CDR3 runs from the conserved cysteine through the conserved F or W. The D gene is left open where the match is weak.

TRBJ1-1	TRBV28	TRBD1	TGTGCCAGCAGTTTAGACAGGGTATTGAGGAACACTGAAGCTTTCTTT	CASSLDRVLRNTEAFF
TRBJ2-2	TRBV6-1	TRBD2	TGTGCCAGCAGTGAAGCACGTCTAGCGGCAGCCCTGGGGGAGGAGCTGTTTTTT	CASSEARLAAALGEELFF
TRBJ2-4	TRBV19	NA	TGTGCCAGTAGTCTTATGGGCCCGGCGAACATTCAGTACTTC	CASSLMGPANIQYF
TRBJ2-1	TRBV29-1	TRBD2	TGCAGCGTTGAACGGCGGGAGGGCTCCTACAATGAGCAGTTCTTC	CSVERREGSYNEQFF
TRBJ1-1	TRBV6-5	NA	TGTGCCAGCAGTCGACGATCAGGGACTACTGAAGCTTTCTTT	CASSRRSGTTEAFF
TRBJ2-7	TRBV11-2	TRBD2	TGTGCCAGCAGCTTAGAAGCTAGCGGGACATATTACGAGCAGTACTTC	CASSLEASGTYYEQYF
TRBJ2-3	TRBV28	TRBD2	TGTGCCAGCAGTTCTGGCGGGAGTGTTGATACGCAGTATTTT	CASSSGGSVDTQYF
TRBJ2-1	TRBV2	TRBD2	TGTGCCAGCAGTGCTCGATCACCGGGACTAGCGGGAGCGAGCTCCTACAATGAGCAGTTCTTC	CASSARSPGLAGASSYNEQFF
TRBJ1-1	TRBV27	NA	TGTGCCAGCAGAAGACCAGGATTCAACACTGAAGCTTTCTTT	CASRRPGFNTEAFF
TRBJ2-1	TRBV9	TRBD2	TGTGCCAGCAGCGCCTCCGGGACTAGCGGGAGAGGGTCCGGTGAGCAGTTCTTC	CASSASGTSGRGSGEQFF
TRBJ2-4	TRBV7-2	NA	TGTGCCAGCAGCTTAGTTCCAGGGGCGAATAAAAACATTCAGTACTTC	CASSLVPGANKNIQYF
TRBJ2-3	TRBV4-3	NA	TGCGCCAGCAGCTTAAGGCAGGGTACAGGCCTTTATTTT	CASSLRQGTGLYF
TRBJ1-1	TRBV6-6	TRBD1	TGTGCCAGCAGTGCTAACAGGGGGCAGGGTGAAGCTTTCTTT	CASSANRGQGEAFF
TRBJ1-1	TRBV5-1	NA	TGCGCCAGCAGGGGCTTAGGGGGAAACACTGAAGCTTTCTTT	CASRGLGGNTEAFF
TRBJ1-3	TRBV2	TRBD1	TGTGCCGACAGGGACTCTGGAAACACCATATATTTT	CADRDSGNTIYF
TRBJ2-7	TRBV5-6	TRBD2	TGTGCCAGCAGCTTGTCCCTAGCGGTGGCCTACGAGCAGTACTTC	CASSLSLAVAYEQYF
TRBJ2-7	TRBV19	TRBD2	TGTGCCAGTAGTATCAGTCTAGCGGGAGTCTACGAGCAGTACTTC	CASSISLAGVYEQYF
TRBJ2-7	TRBV6-1	TRBD2	TGTGCCAGCAGTGCCCGGACTAGCGGGAGATTCGAGCAGTACTTC	CASSARTSGRFEQYF
TRBJ2-1	TRBV4-3	TRBD2	TGCGCCAGCAGCCAAGTCGGGACTAGCGGTTCGTACAATGAGCAGTTCTTC	CASSQVGTSGSYNEQFF
TRBJ1-1	TRBV5-6	TRBD1	TGTGCCAGCAGCTTGGACAGGGGAACCATGAACACTGAAGCTTTCTTT	CASSLDRGTMNTEAFF
TRBJ2-7	TRBV5-1	NA	TGCGCCAGCAGCTCGGCGGCCGGGGTCTACGAGCAGTACTTC	CASSSAAGVYEQYF
TRBJ2-5	TRBV5-1	TRBD2	TGCGCCAGCAGCTTGGTAGCGGGAGAGGAGACCCAGTACTTC	CASSLVAGEETQYF
TRBJ2-2	TRBV18	TRBD1	TGTGCCAGCTCGAAGACCGGACAGGGGACGGGATCCCCGCACACCGGGGAGCTGTTTTTT	CASSKTGQGTGSPHTGELFF
TRBJ2-7	TRBV7-9	TRBD1	TGTGCCAGCAGCTTTCCACCGGGACAGGTCTACGAGCAGTACTTC	CASSFPPGQVYEQYF
TRBJ2-1	TRBV9	TRBD1	TGTGCCAGCAGCTCTACAGGGGGTGAGCAGTTCTTC	CASSSTGGEQFF
TRBJ2-6	TRBV4-1	NA	TGCGCCAGCAGCCCCACACCCCGGGAATCTCCTGGGGCCAACGTCCTGACTTTC	CASSPTPRESPGANVLTF
TRBJ1-2	TRBV27	TRBD1	TGTGCCAGCAGTTTCTCATCTCGGACAGGGAGTACCCATGGCTACACCTTC	CASSFSSRTGSTHGYTF
TRBJ2-2	TRBV19	NA	TGTGCCAGTAGGGGGGGACAGATTACCGGGGAGCTGTTTTTT	CASRGGQITGELFF
TRBJ2-2	TRBV5-4	NA	TGTGCCAGCAGCTTGTCCGGGGGATACACCGGGGAGCTGTTTTTT	CASSLSGGYTGELFF
TRBJ2-2	TRBV27	TRBD1	TGTGCCAGCAGTTTAAATTTCGGACAGGGGGGAACCGGGGAGCTGTTTTTT	CASSLNFGQGGTGELFF
TRBJ2-7	TRBV7-8	NA	TGTGCCAGCAGCTTAATACTTTCGCTACAGGTCTACCACGAGCAGTACTTC	CASSLILSLQVYHEQYF
TRBJ1-5	TRBV7-8	NA	TGTGCCAGCAGCTACGGGACACTTTATCAGCCCCAGCATTTT	CASSYGTLYQPQHF
TRBJ1-2	TRBV7-3	TRBD1	TGTGCCAGCAGCCAACAGGGGGGGAACTATGGCTACACCTTC	CASSQQGGNYGYTF
TRBJ2-7	TRBV7-8	TRBD1	TGTGCCAGCAGCTTAGGGGGACAGGGAGTATACGAGCAGTACTTC	CASSLGGQGVYEQYF
TRBJ1-2	TRBV2	NA	TGTGCCAGCAGACGATCCGAGGGAGGCTACACCTTC	CASRRSEGGYTF
TRBJ1-2	TRBV5-4	NA	TGTGCCAGCAGTTCGGACATTACTGGCTATGGCTACACCTTC	CASSSDITGYGYTF
TRBJ2-7	TRBV7-2	TRBD1	TGTGCCAGCAGCTTTAGCCCGGGACAGGGGGGCAACGAGCAGTACTTC	CASSFSPGQGGNEQYF
TRBJ1-4	TRBV4-1	TRBD1	TGCGCCAGCAGCCAAGTCTTTGGACAGGGATTTGGTGAAAAACTGTTTTTT	CASSQVFGQGFGEKLFF
TRBJ1-2	TRBV28	NA	TGTGCCAGTCTGACATCCTCGGGGTCTCGGAGCGGCTACACCTTC	CASLTSSGSRSGYTF
TRBJ2-7	TRBV10-1	TRBD2	TGCGCCAGCAGTGGGGCCCTAGCGGTCAAGGGCTACGAGCAGTACTTC	CASSGALAVKGYEQYF
TRBJ2-5	TRBV19	NA	TGTGCCAGTAGCGAGGTAGTAATTGAGACCCAGTACTTC	CASSEVVIETQYF